This T cell receptor (beta chain) was observed in a study of cytomegalovirus exposure and HLA in healthy donors. Donors had nominal health at sampling but likely had unrecorded immune exposures. PCR amplification relied on 60 Vbeta primers (plus 13 Jbeta primers). Method: immunoSEQ multiplex PCR; TCRdb's copy keeps in-frame clones and lacks some. This sample has tens of thousands of clones, with about 86% found just once. Material: PBMCs. This TCR was recovered from a man between 35 and 55 years old in good health and CMV-seronegative.

The CDR3 sequence is CASSQDTVAHNYGYTF. CDR3 DNA: TGCGCCAGCAGCCAAGATACGGTTGCCCACAACTATGGCTACACCTTC. This sequence joins TRBV4-1 and TRBJ1-2; D is ambiguous. V gave up 0 bases and J gave up 2 bases, with 13 bases separating them. Per germline, CDR1 MGHRA and CDR2 YSYEKL. The CDR3 sequence is 16 residues long.